This TCR beta chain was recovered during a study of shared T cell receptors in the human thymus. CDR3 length: 17 amino acids. The V gene's germline CDR1 is SGHNT and CDR2 YENEEA. The ends lost 5 bases at V and 4 bases at J; junction bases unmatched: 10. Produced via immunoSEQ multiplex PCR; TCRdb's table is partial and in-frame only. The sample holds about 610,000 clones, around 87% seen once. The same specimen was also included in a second study, on human thymus T cells. That study adds: From resections taken during corrective heart surgery, the thymus tissue was obtained. Apparent bias marked the V and J gene usage of thymic and blood repertoires. Overlap was high between thymic repertoires from unrelated individuals, as reported in related research.

This receptor was obtained from a boy in the first two years of life with a congenital heart defect. The material sequenced was thymocytes. This chain joins TRBV11-3 and TRBJ2-2, with 10 bases fitting TRBD1. The chain's CDR3 is CASSLLSGTGVTGELFF. The CDR3 nucleotides are TGTGCCAGCAGCCTCCTCTCCGGGACAGGGGTCACCGGGGAGCTGTTTTTT.